These 25 T cell receptor beta chains originate from one sample sequenced in a study of post-analysis software for immune sequencing data. General study findings and limits: Included in a set of about 5 TRBV segments more frequent in patients than controls were TRBV5-6, TRBV5-1 and TRBV20-1.

Their antigens remain unidentified. Incorporated into the TCR beta cDNA libraries were unique molecular identifiers, which served to reduce PCR and sequencing biases. TCRdb used MiXCR to reprocess the PCR reads, holding one entry per CDR3 protein. The table lists about 500,000 distinct CDR3 sequences, roughly 45% of them singletons. The material sequenced was blood. The source is a girl under 18 with multiple sclerosis.

V is TRBV7-2 and J is TRBJ2-1; D call uncertain. V lost 6 bases and J lost 4, with 7 bases in between. This CDR3 has 12 residues. Germline V gene sequence: CDR1 SGHTA, CDR2 FQGNSA. The CDR3 DNA reads as TGTGCCAGCAGGGTGATTTACAATGAGCAGTTCTTC. This gives the protein CASRVIYNEQFF.

This rearrangement joins TRBV10-3 to TRBJ2-7, with 10 bases that match TRBD1. The germline V gene has CDR1 ENHRY and CDR2 SYGVKD. V was pared by 8 bases and J by 3 bases, with 10 bases of the junction left unmatched. The CDR3 consists of 15 residues. CDR3 region: CAILSTGTGVYEQYF. The CDR3 nucleotides read TGTGCCATCCTATCTACCGGGACAGGGGTCTACGAGCAGTACTTC.

This clonotype turned up a few times. V is TRBV7-8 and J is TRBJ1-5, with TRBD1 as a possible D gene (6 bases). V was cut by 3 bases and J by 2 bases, with 14 bases left in between. Looked up from germline, CDR1 is SGHVS and CDR2 is FQNEAQ. CDR3 length: 16 residues. Written as DNA, the CDR3 is TGTGCCAGCAGCTTGGCGGGGGGCGCGGGCAATCAGCCCCAGCATTTT. Protein product: CASSLAGGAGNQPQHF.

The rearrangement joins TRBV24-1 to TRBJ1-4; no definite D call. Trimming cost V 5 bases and J 4 bases, with 4 bases left between them. Germline V gene sequence: CDR1 KGHDR, CDR2 SFDVKD. The length of the CDR3 is 12 residues. The CDR3 sequence is CATSGLNEKLFF. The CDR3 bases are TGTGCCACCAGTGGTCTTAATGAAAAACTGTTTTTT.

This chain connects TRBV4-1 to TRBJ2-3, with TRBD2 identical over 8 bases. Trimming cost V 6 bases and J 0 bases; bases outside gene matches: 5. Per germline, CDR1 MGHRA and CDR2 YSYEKL. This CDR3 has 15 residues. CDR3 amino acids: CASRHVAGSTDTQYF. CDR3 bases: TGCGCCAGCAGGCATGTAGCGGGAAGCACAGATACGCAGTATTTT.

On this clonotype itself: The junction does not match germline at one end; this may be a read error. The chain is built from TRBV7-2 and TRBJ2-7; 9 bases line up with TRBD2. The CDR3 is made up of 16 amino acids. Germline assignment: CDR1 SGHTA and CDR2 FQGNSA. The DNA of the CDR3 is TGTGCCAGCAGCTTAGGCGGGACTAGCCCCTACTACAAGCAGTACTTC. This encodes CASSLGGTSPYYKQYF.

This clonotype came up a few times. V usage is TRBV4-1 and J usage is TRBJ2-3, with D perhaps TRBD2 (7 bases). Germline lookup yields CDR1 MGHRA and CDR2 YSYEKL. The V and J ends lost 1 base and 4 bases respectively, with 15 bases between them. The CDR3 contains 16 residues. The CDR3 coding sequence is TGCGCCAGCAGCCAAGTGGGGGCGGGAGATCCAGATACGCAGTATTTT. This translates into CASSQVGAGDPDTQYF.

The CDR3 protein is CASSPGVAGGNEQYF. In DNA form, the CDR3 reads TGCGCCAGCAGCCCCGGAGTAGCGGGAGGTAATGAGCAGTACTTC. The J gene is TRBJ2-7, the V gene TRBV4-1; TRBD2 matches 10 bases. Germline CDR1 is MGHRA and CDR2 is YSYEKL. With V trimmed by 4 bases and J by 7 bases, 10 bases remained unmatched. CDR3 length equals 15 residues.

V usage is TRBV28 and J usage is TRBJ2-1, with 9 nucleotides matching TRBD2. Germline CDR1 reads MDHEN; CDR2 reads SYDVKM. The CDR3 is made up of 14 amino acids. Trimming at V came to 2 bases and at J to 7 bases, leaving 3 bases not matched to a gene. The CDR3 coding sequence is TGTGCCAGCAGTTTACTAGCGGGGACAAATGAGCAGTTCTTC. Protein sequence: CASSLLAGTNEQFF.

This clonotype was observed a handful of times. This chain uses TRBV5-1 with TRBJ2-1; 16 positions match TRBD2. Unmatched junction bases numbered 9, after V lost 6 bases and J lost 9 bases. The germline V gene encodes CDR1 SGHRS and CDR2 YFSETQ. This CDR3 contains 16 residues. This CDR3 is CASKNPGTSGRGEQFF. DNA for the CDR3: TGCGCCAGCAAGAATCCCGGGACTAGCGGGAGGGGTGAGCAGTTCTTC.

The chain combines TRBV28 with TRBJ1-4; 7 nucleotides match TRBD1. Germline loops: CDR1 MDHEN, CDR2 SYDVKM. The J segment lost 1 base and the V segment lost 5 bases, leaving 4 bases of the junction unmatched. The CDR3 consists of 15 residues. This CDR3 reads CASSPDRITNEKLFF. CDR3 coding DNA: TGTGCCAGCAGTCCGGACAGGATAACTAATGAAAAACTGTTTTTT.

This clonotype was seen more than once but under ten times. The rearrangement links TRBV28 to TRBJ2-7, with 7 bases fitting TRBD1. CDR3 length: 16 amino acids. Germline V gene data show CDR1 as MDHEN and CDR2 as SYDVKM. J was trimmed by 0 bases and V by 6 bases; bases with no gene match: 11. The CDR3 reads CASRTTGAFSSYEQYF. The DNA of the CDR3 is TGTGCCAGCAGGACTACAGGGGCATTTAGCTCCTACGAGCAGTACTTC.

This chain links TRBV19 with TRBJ1-2; D is undetermined. Trimming stripped 5 bases from V and 8 bases from J, with 18 bases between. CDR1 and CDR2 from the germline V gene are LNHDA and SQIVND (reference sequence). This CDR3 region has 14 residues. In nucleotides, the CDR3 is TGTGCCAGTAGTCTCCCGGGCGGTTTAAGCGGCTACACCTTC. Translating it yields CASSLPGGLSGYTF.

This chain uses TRBV28 with TRBJ2-1; either TRBD1 or TRBD2 may fit D (6 bases each). The CDR3 has 16 residues. Between the trimmed V and J ends, which lost 5 bases and 0 bases, there was a span of 14 bases. The germline V gene has CDR1 MDHEN and CDR2 SYDVKM. CDR3 bases: TGTGCCAGCAGTATTAGGGGGGTGCCCTCCTACAATGAGCAGTTCTTC. Translated: CASSIRGVPSYNEQFF.

There are a few counts of this clonotype. V usage is TRBV3-1 and J usage is TRBJ2-3; D may correspond to TRBD1 or TRBD2 (5 bases each). This CDR3 has 13 residues. The V gene's germline CDR1 is LGHDT and CDR2 YNNKEL (reference sequence). V gave up 0 bases and J gave up 4 bases, with 5 bases separating them. The CDR3 DNA reads TGTGCCAGCAGCCAAGAGGGGGCAGATACGCAGTATTTT. Protein product: CASSQEGADTQYF.

The chain joins TRBV12-3 or TRBV12-4 to TRBJ1-5; D gene uncertain. There are 13 residues in the CDR3. Trimming stripped 4 bases from V and 7 bases from J, with 11 bases between. CDR3: CASSSVGRQPQHF. The DNA for the CDR3 is TGTGCCAGCAGTTCGGTAGGGCGCCAGCCCCAGCATTTT.

The chain has TRBV29-1 and TRBJ2-3; 8 bases map to TRBD1. The germline V gene encodes CDR1 SQVTM and CDR2 ANQGSEA. The CDR3 sequence is 13 residues long. Losses at the gene ends were 5 bases for V and 5 bases for J; bases not matched to a gene: 6. CDR3 in amino acids: CSVTVTGGDTQYF. Here the CDR3 DNA reads TGCAGCGTTACAGTTACAGGGGGAGATACGCAGTATTTT.

This clonotype was seen a handful of times. The chain links TRBV5-4 to TRBJ1-2; no firm D call. The CDR3 loop spans 13 amino acids. The V and J ends lost 2 bases and 12 bases respectively, with 17 bases between them. Germline CDR1 SGHNT, CDR2 YYREEE (reference sequence). The CDR3: CASSFSENLANTF. For the CDR3, the DNA is TGTGCCAGCAGCTTTTCGGAGAACTTGGCTAACACCTTC.

Details on this clonotype: A junction boundary mismatches the germline segment, possibly from a read error. The chain carries TRBV20-1 and TRBJ2-5, with 7 positions matching TRBD2. The closer fit of TRBJ2-7 to the DNA end suggests the J call may be wrong. Germline lookup yields CDR1 DFQATT and CDR2 SNEGSKA (reference sequence). This CDR3 has 14 residues. CDR3 sequence (DNA): TGCAATGCTAGGGACCGGACTAGAGGCCCCGAGCAGTACTTC. Protein: CNARDRTRGPEQYF.

V is TRBV12-3 or TRBV12-4 and J is TRBJ2-1; 8 bases agree with TRBD2. CDR3 length: 15 residues. Trimming at V came to 6 bases and at J to 4 bases, leaving 8 bases not matched to a gene. In nucleotides, the CDR3 is TGTGCCAGCAGGGGGGCGGGAGGTTTTTACAATGAGCAGTTCTTC. Residues: CASRGAGGFYNEQFF.

This clonotype was seen a handful of times. The chain uses TRBV20-1 and TRBJ1-4; D possibly corresponds to TRBD1 (5 bases). V was shortened by 2 bases and J by 5 bases, with 12 bases between the two germline ends. This CDR3 has 14 amino acids. CDR1 and CDR2 from the germline V gene are DFQATT and SNEGSKA (reference sequence). The DNA of the CDR3 is TGCAGTGCTAGAACCGGGGGATTAAATGAAAAACTGTTTTTT. It specifies CSARTGGLNEKLFF.

The rearrangement links TRBV12-3 or TRBV12-4 to TRBJ1-5; no firm D call. This CDR3 contains 13 residues. Trimming cost V 2 bases and J 6 bases, with 8 bases left between them. For the CDR3, the DNA is TGTGCCAGCAGTTTACGTCAGAGTCAGCCCCAGCATTTT. It specifies CASSLRQSQPQHF.

CDR3 region: CSVGQVLGNEQFF. The DNA of the CDR3 is TGCAGCGTTGGACAGGTGTTAGGGAATGAGCAGTTCTTC. The V and J genes are TRBV29-1 and TRBJ2-1; maybe TRBD1 (6 bases). V shed 4 bases and J shed 7 bases, with 14 bases lying between them. The CDR3 sequence is 13 residues long. Per the germline V gene, CDR1 is SQVTM and CDR2 is ANQGSEA.

This clonotype was seen only a few times. This chain uses TRBV6-2 or TRBV6-3 with TRBJ2-1, with D perhaps matching TRBD1 or TRBD2 (5 bases each). Germline V gene sequence: CDR1 MNHEY, CDR2 SVGEGT. The CDR3 sequence is 14 residues long. V was cut by 4 bases and J by 7 bases, with 14 bases left in between. In DNA, the CDR3 is TGTGCCAGCAGTTTTCCGGGACCCCTGAATGAGCAGTTCTTC. It specifies CASSFPGPLNEQFF.

In regard to this clonotype: Possible read error: a much larger clone is one base away. The chain employs TRBV29-1 and TRBJ2-1, with 7 bases fitting TRBD1. This CDR3 contains 14 residues. CDR1 and CDR2 from the germline V gene are SQVTM and ANQGSEA. V trimming: 4 bases; J trimming: 5 bases; junction bases outside the gene matches: 8. CDR3 residues: CSVVGVGTDNEQFF. The CDR3 coding sequence is TGCAGCGTTGTAGGGGTTGGGACAGACAATGAGCAGTTCTTC.